The next 6 T cell receptor beta chains were all read from a single sample in a study of neoadjuvant anti-PD-1 for oral cavity cancer. Profiled with immunoSEQ multiplex PCR; TCRdb holds only in-frame clones, not every one. The sample includes 13,000 to 15,000 clones, 70% seen only once; the top ten take about 3%. The sequences come from PBMCs, collected before nivolumab (anti-PD-1) treatment. These receptors were taken from a person aged 40-85 years with oral cavity squamous cell carcinoma.

This clone has only a few counts. The chain employs TRBV10-1 and TRBJ2-7, with D possibly matching TRBD2 (6 bases). The V and J ends lost 4 bases and 1 base respectively, with 11 bases between them. From germline, CDR1 is WNHNN and CDR2 SYGVQD (reference sequence). This CDR3 region has 14 residues. CDR3 bases: TGCGCCAGCAGTGTGGGGGGATCGTCCTACGAGCAGTACTTC. Amino acid sequence: CASSVGGSSYEQYF.

The chain joins TRBV28 to TRBJ2-3; D may be TRBD2 (6 bases). The V gene's germline CDR1 is MDHEN and CDR2 SYDVKM. This CDR3 has 14 residues. Trimming pared 7 bases from V and 1 base from J, leaving 12 bases between. CDR3 sequence reads: CASKRGTGTDTQYF. In DNA form, the CDR3 reads TGTGCCAGCAAGCGCGGGACTGGCACAGATACGCAGTATTTT. The full variable domain, with the rest looked up from reference TRBV28 and TRBJ2-3, is DVKVTQSSRYLVKRTGEKVFLECVQDMDHENMFWYRQDPGLGLRLIYFSYDVKMKEKGDIPEGYSVSREKKERFSLILESASTNQTSMYLCASKRGTGTDTQYFGPGTRLTVL.

The V call is TRBV7-9, the J call TRBJ1-1; TRBD1 aligns across 7 bases. The V segment lost 8 bases and the J segment 1 base; nucleotides outside the gene matches: 4. Looked up from germline, CDR1 is SEHNR and CDR2 is FQNEAQ (reference sequence). The CDR3 runs 13 residues. The DNA of the CDR3 is TGTGCCAGCGGCGGGACAGCGAACACTGAAGCTTTCTTT. Protein product: CASGGTANTEAFF.

This chain joins TRBV2 and TRBJ2-2; 7 bases align to TRBD1. Germline trimming cut 2 bases from V and 1 base from J; bases unmatched to any gene: 4. The CDR3 consists of 16 residues. Per the germline V gene, CDR1 is SNHLY and CDR2 is FYNNEI. CDR3 coding DNA: TGTGCCAGCAGTGAATTTCGACAGGGGAACACCGGGGAGCTGTTTTTT. Translating it yields CASSEFRQGNTGELFF.

V is TRBV19 and J is TRBJ2-6; D gene ambiguous. Germline loops: CDR1 LNHDA, CDR2 SQIVND (reference sequence). V lost 8 bases to trimming and J lost 1 base, with 12 bases between them. This CDR3 region has 15 residues. The CDR3 DNA sequence: TGTGCCAGTGGAACCCCCGGGTCTGGGGCCAACGTCCTGACTTTC. This sequence encodes CASGTPGSGANVLTF.

This clone was seen only a few times. The chain has TRBV30 and TRBJ2-2; D ambiguous. V lost 4 bases to trimming and J lost 6 bases, with 12 bases between them. The CDR3 runs 13 residues. In germline, CDR1 is GTSNPN, CDR2 SVGIG (reference sequence). The CDR3 region has the DNA TGTGCCTGGACCGTTATCGAGGCCGGGGAGCTGTTTTTT. It is translated as CAWTVIEAGELFF. Full variable domain (rest looked up from reference TRBV30 and TRBJ2-2): SQTIHQWPATLVQPVGSPLSLECTVEGTSNPNLYWYRQAAGRGLQLLFYSVGIGQISSEVPQNLSASRPQDRQFILSSKKLLLSDSGFYLCAWTVIEAGELFFGEGSRLTVL.